A selection of T cell receptor beta chains follows, all from one sample in a study of blood T cells in healthy people across ages. Each CDR3 protein is one row after TCRdb ran MiXCR on the 5' RACE reads. The table has hundreds of thousands of distinct CDR3 sequences, around a quarter seen once. These data also formed part of another study, on T cells of mothers and their children.

The sample comprised blood. The receptor set was obtained from a boy younger than 18 in good health. CDR3s include the opening cysteine and the closing phenylalanine or tryptophan. Each record gives: V gene, clone size, J gene, D gene, CDR3 protein, CDR3 DNA. D genes are given only for firm matches. Only some rows state a clone size, as once, few, many or a class for expanded clones.

>TRBV20-1|few|TRBJ1-2|-
CSARPDRIHYGYTF
TGCAGTGCTAGACCCGACAGAATTCACTATGGCTACACCTTC
>TRBV5-8|few|TRBJ1-4|-
CASNTQGFEGEKLFF
TGTGCCAGCAACACCCAGGGGTTCGAGGGAGAAAAACTGTTTTTT
>TRBV25-1|-|TRBJ2-5|TRBD2
CASNSGEVETQYF
TGTGCCAGCAATAGCGGGGAGGTAGAGACCCAGTACTTC
>TRBV19|few|TRBJ2-4|-
CASHGGESHLSLAKNIQYF
TGTGCCTCCCACGGAGGGGAGTCCCACCTCAGTTTAGCCAAAAACATTCAGTACTTC
>TRBV5-1|few|TRBJ2-1|TRBD2
CASSQASGGALNEQFF
TGCGCCAGCAGCCAGGCTAGCGGGGGGGCGTTGAATGAGCAGTTCTTC
>TRBV7-9|-|TRBJ1-1|-
CASSLGPQNTEAFF
TGTGCCAGCAGCCTCGGGCCACAGAACACTGAAGCTTTCTTT
>TRBV2|-|TRBJ1-6|-
CAREGGAGSPLHF
TGTGCCCGGGAAGGAGGGGCTGGGTCACCCCTCCACTTT
>TRBV6-5|-|TRBJ2-1|-
CASSSLRSRDTYNEQFF
TGTGCCAGCAGTTCCCTGCGGAGTAGGGACACCTACAATGAGCAGTTCTTC
>TRBV5-5|-|TRBJ2-3|-
CASSFGNTDEADTQYF
TGTGCCAGCAGCTTTGGGAACACGGATGAAGCAGATACGCAGTATTTT
>TRBV7-9|-|TRBJ1-2|TRBD1
CASSRTGSNGYTF
TGTGCCAGCAGCCGGACAGGGAGCAATGGCTACACCTTC